The clone carrying this TCR beta chain was detected only once. These data are taken from a study of blood T cell repertoires in COVID-19. The wider study: The samples span acute and convalescent COVID-19 from the United States, Italy and Spain. Sources were T cells, B-cell-depleted T cells, or PBMCs; the material itself was cDNA or gDNA.

Methods used by the authors: For nucleated cells, counts were estimated from reference gene primer amplification. Assay: immunoSEQ multiplex PCR; the TCRdb copy retains only in-frame clones and omits some. D and trimming come from the DNA, and the V and J calls and clone size come from that table. This sample has approximately 180,000 clones, with approximately 85% found just once. The germline V and J ends were trimmed by 4 bases and 3 bases, with 16 bases remaining between them. The V gene's germline CDR1 is LGHDT and CDR2 YNNKEL (reference sequence). This CDR3 contains 15 residues. This chain links TRBV3-1 (or the pseudogene TRBV3-2) with TRBJ2-7; maybe TRBD2 (5 bases). Sequenced sample: peripheral blood. The clonotype was recovered from a woman of 80 years or more with acute or convalescent COVID-19. The chain's CDR3 is CASSPLTKTGYEQYF. CDR3 coding DNA: TGTGCCAGCAGCCCCCTGACTAAAACGGGCTACGAGCAGTACTTC.